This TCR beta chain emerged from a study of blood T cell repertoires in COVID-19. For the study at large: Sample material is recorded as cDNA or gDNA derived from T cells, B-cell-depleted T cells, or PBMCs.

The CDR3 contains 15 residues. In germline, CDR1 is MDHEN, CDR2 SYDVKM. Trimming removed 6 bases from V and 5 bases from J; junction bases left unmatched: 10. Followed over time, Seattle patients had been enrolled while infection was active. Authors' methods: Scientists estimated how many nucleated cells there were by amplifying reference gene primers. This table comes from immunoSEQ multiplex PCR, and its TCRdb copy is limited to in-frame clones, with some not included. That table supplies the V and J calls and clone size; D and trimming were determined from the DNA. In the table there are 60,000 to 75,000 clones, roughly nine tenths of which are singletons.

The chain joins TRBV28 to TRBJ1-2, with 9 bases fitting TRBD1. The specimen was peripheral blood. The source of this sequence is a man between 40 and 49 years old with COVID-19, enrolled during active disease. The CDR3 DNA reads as TGTGCCAGCAGGGACAGGGGTGGGAGCCTTTATGGCTACACCTTC. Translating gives CASRDRGGSLYGYTF.